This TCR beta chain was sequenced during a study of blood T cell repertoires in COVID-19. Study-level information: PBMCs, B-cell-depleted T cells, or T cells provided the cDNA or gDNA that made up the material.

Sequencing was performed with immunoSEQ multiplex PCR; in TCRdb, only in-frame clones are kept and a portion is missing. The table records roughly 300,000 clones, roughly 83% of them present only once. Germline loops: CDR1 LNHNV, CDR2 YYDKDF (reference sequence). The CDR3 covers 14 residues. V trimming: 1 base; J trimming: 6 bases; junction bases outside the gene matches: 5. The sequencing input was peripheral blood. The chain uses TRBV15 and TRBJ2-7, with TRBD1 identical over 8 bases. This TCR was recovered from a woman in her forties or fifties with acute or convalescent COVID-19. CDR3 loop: CATSRGTGPSEQYF. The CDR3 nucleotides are TGTGCCACCAGCAGAGGGACAGGGCCCTCCGAGCAGTACTTC.